The 5 T cell receptor beta chains below were found in one sample sequenced in a study of blood T cells in healthy people across ages (dated by TCRdb to between 2014 and 2017). The receptor library was made with 5' RACE. Sequencing instrument: Illumina HiSeq 2500. A second about 7 to 12 cycle PCR used a sample-barcoded 5' primer and a J-beta primer mix. The public reads were reprocessed in TCRdb via fastp at Q25 and MiXCR, keeping in-frame beta chains. CDR3 protein sequences are deduplicated, and each keeps its most common genes and DNA. This sample holds roughly 800,000 distinct CDR3 sequences; nearly 60% were observed only once. Roughly 22% of the sample rests with the top ten. Input material: blood. Receptors were obtained from a young man in good health.

In its sample, this clonotype was seen a few times. The chain has TRBV29-1 and TRBJ1-5; D is unresolved. Germline V gives CDR1 SQVTM, CDR2 ANQGSEA. Trimming removed 5 bases from V and 1 base from J, with 6 bases in between. This CDR3 has 12 amino acids. DNA for the CDR3: TGCAGCGTTCAATCAAGCAATCAGCCCCAGCATTTT. Translated: CSVQSSNQPQHF.

This clonotype was seen a handful of times. The V gene is TRBV29-1, the J gene TRBJ2-7; 10 positions agree with TRBD2. Germline lookup yields CDR1 SQVTM and CDR2 ANQGSEA. The junction had 7 bases not matched to a gene; V was cut back by 0 bases and J by 2 bases. The CDR3 spans 16 residues. The DNA for the CDR3 is TGCAGCGTTGAAGATCGGTCCAGCGGGAGGGCCTACGAGCAGTACTTC. Translation gives CSVEDRSSGRAYEQYF.

The rearrangement links TRBV27 to TRBJ1-2; 8 bases agree with TRBD1. The V gene end was trimmed by 10 bases and the J gene end by 6 bases; junction bases not matched to a gene: 7. There are 12 residues in the CDR3. In germline, CDR1 is MNHEY, CDR2 SMNVEV (reference sequence). The CDR3 DNA follows: TGTGCCACCCTACGACAGGGGAATGGCTACACCTTC. Translation: CATLRQGNGYTF.

This clonotype has only a few counts. The CDR3 DNA follows: TGTGCCTCCCTCTGGCCTTCGGGGGGACAGGGGGCTTACACCTTC. Translation gives CASLWPSGGQGAYTF. The chain carries TRBV30 and TRBJ1-2; TRBD1 matches at 12 bases. Germline loops: CDR1 GTSNPN, CDR2 SVGIG (reference sequence). The CDR3 runs 15 residues. After removal of 7 bases from V and 11 bases from J, the junction contained 17 bases not matched to a gene.

The chain joins TRBV27 to TRBJ2-1; D not resolved. Looked up from germline, CDR1 is MNHEY and CDR2 is SMNVEV (reference sequence). The CDR3 totals 11 residues. Deletions cut 5 bases from V and 7 bases from J, with 6 bases between. DNA of the CDR3: TGTGCCAGCAGTCCCCAAAATGAGCAGTTCTTC. It codes for CASSPQNEQFF.